This is a list of T cell receptor beta chains from one sample in a study of a mutant IDH1 vaccine in newly diagnosed glioma. Measured with immunoSEQ multiplex PCR; TCRdb has only the in-frame clones, and not every one. Here the sample spans over 55,000 clones, around 82% being singletons. This specimen consisted of peripheral blood mononuclear cells (PBMCs), obtained from a glioma patient treated with radiotherapy, temozolomide or both. These receptors came from a woman between 18 and 29 years old with glioma. Some clones in this sample may be carry-over from other donors' samples. The CDR3 runs from the conserved cysteine through the conserved F or W. A D gene is named only where the DNA matches it firmly. Not all rows give a size; the values are once, few, many and, for expanded clones, a class.

cdr3_length	clone_size	d_call	v_call	j_call	cdr3_nt	cdr3_aa
13	.	.	TRBV27	TRBJ1-3	TGTGCCAGCCGGGACCTATCTCGGGGCACCATATATTTT	CASRDLSRGTIYF
14	few	.	TRBV19	TRBJ1-2	TGTGCCAGTCGCGTCGAGGGCAATAACTATGGCTACACCTTC	CASRVEGNNYGYTF
16	.	TRBD2	TRBV11-2	TRBJ2-1	TGTGCCAGCAGCCCCCTTAGCGGGAGGGCTTGGAATGAGCAGTTCTTC	CASSPLSGRAWNEQFF
13	few	TRBD1	TRBV18	TRBJ2-1	TGTGCCAGCTCACCACCTGGGACAGAAGAGCAGTTCTTC	CASSPPGTEEQFF
14	.	.	TRBV9	TRBJ1-1	TGTGCCAGCAGCCCTGGACAGCTAAACACTGAAGCTTTCTTT	CASSPGQLNTEAFF
17	.	TRBD2	TRBV7-9	TRBJ2-1	TGTGCCAGCAGCCTGGGGGGACTAGCGGGGGCCTACAATGAGCAGTTCTTC	CASSLGGLAGAYNEQFF
15	.	TRBD1	TRBV27	TRBJ1-5	TGTGCCAGCAGTTTCGCGGGACAGGACAATCAGCCCCAGCATTTT	CASSFAGQDNQPQHF
15	once	.	TRBV5-6	TRBJ1-2	TGTGCCAGCAGCTCCCCAGTAGACAGGTTCAGAGGCTACACCTTC	CASSSPVDRFRGYTF
16	.	TRBD2	TRBV7-2	TRBJ2-5	TGTGCCAGCAGCTTAGCCCCTAGCGGGGGGGCTGAGACCCAGTACTTC	CASSLAPSGGAETQYF
14	.	.	TRBV7-8	TRBJ2-1	TGTGCCAGCAGCTTAGCGGCTAGACGTGGTGAGCAGTTCTTC	CASSLAARRGEQFF
17	.	.	TRBV5-6	TRBJ2-3	TGTGCCAGCAGCTTGAGAGTTAGCAGAATATACACAGATACGCAGTATTTT	CASSLRVSRIYTDTQYF
14	.	TRBD1	TRBV7-9	TRBJ2-2	TGTGCCAGCGCGGGGACAGGGCACACCGGGGAGCTGTTTTTT	CASAGTGHTGELFF
11	few	.	TRBV20-1	TRBJ2-1	TGCAGTGCTAGACCGATGGATGAGCAGTTCTTC	CSARPMDEQFF
16	once	.	TRBV7-7	TRBJ2-2	TGTGCTAGCAGCTTCTCTCCGGAGGCGAACACCGGGGAGCTGTTTTTT	CASSFSPEANTGELFF